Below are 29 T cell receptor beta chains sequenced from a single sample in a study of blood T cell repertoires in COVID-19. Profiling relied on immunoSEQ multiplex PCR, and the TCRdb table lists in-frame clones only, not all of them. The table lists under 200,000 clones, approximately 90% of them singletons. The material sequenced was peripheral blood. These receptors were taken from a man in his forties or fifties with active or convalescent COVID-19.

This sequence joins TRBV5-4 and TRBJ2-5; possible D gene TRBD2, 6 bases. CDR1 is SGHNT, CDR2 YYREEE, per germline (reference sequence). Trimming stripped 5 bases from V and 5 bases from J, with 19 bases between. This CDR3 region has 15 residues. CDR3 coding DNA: TGTGCCAGCAGACCCCAGGAGGGCGGAAGGGAGACCCAGTACTTC. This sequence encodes CASRPQEGGRETQYF. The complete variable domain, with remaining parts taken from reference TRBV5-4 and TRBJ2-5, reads ETGVTQSPTHLIKTRGQQVTLRCSSQSGHNTVSWYQQALGQGPQFIFQYYREEENGRGNFPPRFSGLQFPNYSSELNVNALELDDSALYLCASRPQEGGRETQYFGPGTRLLVL.

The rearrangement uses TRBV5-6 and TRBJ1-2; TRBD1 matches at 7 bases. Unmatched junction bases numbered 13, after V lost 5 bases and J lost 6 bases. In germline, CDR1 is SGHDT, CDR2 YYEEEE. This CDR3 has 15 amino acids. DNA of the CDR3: TGTGCCAGCAGTTCTGATCGGACAGGTCCAAATGGCTACACCTTC. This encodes CASSSDRTGPNGYTF.

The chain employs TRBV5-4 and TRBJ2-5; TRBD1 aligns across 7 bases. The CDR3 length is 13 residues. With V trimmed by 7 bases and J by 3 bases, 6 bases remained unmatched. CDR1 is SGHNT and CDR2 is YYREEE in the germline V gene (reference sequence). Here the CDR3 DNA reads TGTGCCAGCCGGAGACAGGGTGAAGAGACCCAGTACTTC. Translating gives CASRRQGEETQYF.

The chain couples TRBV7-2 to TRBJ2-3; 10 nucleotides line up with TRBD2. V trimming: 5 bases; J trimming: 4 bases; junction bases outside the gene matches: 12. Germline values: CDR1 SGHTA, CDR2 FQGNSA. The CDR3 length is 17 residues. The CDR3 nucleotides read TGTGCCAGCAGCCTAAGGCCTAGCGGGAGTAACGCAGATACGCAGTATTTT. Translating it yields CASSLRPSGSNADTQYF.

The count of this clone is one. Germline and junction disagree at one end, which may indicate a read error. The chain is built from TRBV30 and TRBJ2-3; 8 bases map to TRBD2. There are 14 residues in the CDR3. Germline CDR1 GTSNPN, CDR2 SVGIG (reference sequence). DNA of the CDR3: TGTGCCTGGAGACATACCCTAGCGGGCCGATCGGTTTGTTTT. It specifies CAWRHTLAGRSVCF. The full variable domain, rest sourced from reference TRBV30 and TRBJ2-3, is SQTIHQWPATLVQPVGSPLSLECTVEGTSNPNLYWYRQAAGRGLQLLFYSVGIGQISSEVPQNLSASRPQDRQFILSSKKLLLSDSGFYLCAWRHTLAGRSVCFGPGTRLTVL.

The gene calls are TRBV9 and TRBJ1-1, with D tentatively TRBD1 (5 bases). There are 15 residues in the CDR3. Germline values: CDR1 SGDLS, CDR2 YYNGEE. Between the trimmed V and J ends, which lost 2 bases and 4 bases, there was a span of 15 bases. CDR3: CASSVPGLPPTEAFF. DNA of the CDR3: TGTGCCAGCAGCGTTCCGGGACTCCCTCCCACTGAAGCTTTCTTT. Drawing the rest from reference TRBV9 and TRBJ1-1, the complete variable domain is DSGVTQTPKHLITATGQRVTLRCSPRSGDLSVYWYQQSLDQGLQFLIQYYNGEERAKGNILERFSAQQFPDLHSELNLSSLELGDSALYFCASSVPGLPPTEAFFGQGTRLTVV.

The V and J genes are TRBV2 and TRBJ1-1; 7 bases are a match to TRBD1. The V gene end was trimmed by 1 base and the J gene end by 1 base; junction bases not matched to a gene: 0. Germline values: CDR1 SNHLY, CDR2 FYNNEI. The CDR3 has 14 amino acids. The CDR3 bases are TGTGCCAGCAGTGAAGACAGGGGGAACACTGAAGCTTTCTTT. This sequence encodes CASSEDRGNTEAFF. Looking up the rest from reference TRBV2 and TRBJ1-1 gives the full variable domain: EPEVTQTPSHQVTQMGQEVILRCVPISNHLYFYWYRQILGQKVEFLVSFYNNEISEKSEIFDDQFSVERPDGSNFTLKIRSTKLEDSAMYFCASSEDRGNTEAFFGQGTRLTVV.

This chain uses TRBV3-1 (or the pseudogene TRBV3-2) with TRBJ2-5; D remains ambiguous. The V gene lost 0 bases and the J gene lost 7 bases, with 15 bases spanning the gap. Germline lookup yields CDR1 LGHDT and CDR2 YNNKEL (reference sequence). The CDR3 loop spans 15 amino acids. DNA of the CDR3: TGTGCCAGCAGCCAAGACCGCCAGGTCGTGAGGACCCAGTACTTC. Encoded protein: CASSQDRQVVRTQYF.

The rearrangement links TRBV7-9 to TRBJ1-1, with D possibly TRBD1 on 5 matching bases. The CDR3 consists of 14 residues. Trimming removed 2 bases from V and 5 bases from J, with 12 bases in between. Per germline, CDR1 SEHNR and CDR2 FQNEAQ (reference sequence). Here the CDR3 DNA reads TGTGCCAGCAGCTTACAAGGGGCCCGGACTGAAGCTTTCTTT. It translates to CASSLQGARTEAFF.

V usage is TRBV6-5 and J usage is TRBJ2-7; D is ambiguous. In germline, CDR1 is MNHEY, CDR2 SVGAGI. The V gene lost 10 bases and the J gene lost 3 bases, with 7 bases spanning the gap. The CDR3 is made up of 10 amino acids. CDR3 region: CATTHYEQYF. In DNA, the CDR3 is TGTGCCACTACTCACTACGAGCAGTACTTC.

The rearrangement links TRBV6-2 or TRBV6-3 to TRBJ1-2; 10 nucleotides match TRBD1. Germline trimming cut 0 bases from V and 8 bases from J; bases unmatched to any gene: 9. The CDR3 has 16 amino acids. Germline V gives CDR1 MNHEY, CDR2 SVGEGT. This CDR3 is CASSYSRGTGVGGYTF. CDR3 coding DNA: TGTGCCAGCAGTTACTCGCGGGGGACAGGGGTTGGCGGCTACACCTTC.

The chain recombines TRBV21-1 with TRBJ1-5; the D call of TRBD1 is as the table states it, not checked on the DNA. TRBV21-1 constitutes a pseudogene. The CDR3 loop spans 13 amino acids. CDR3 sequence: CASSKGQGQPQHF. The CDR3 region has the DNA TGTGCCAGCAGCAAGGGACAGGGACAGCCCCAGCATTTT.

In DNA, the CDR3 is TGCGCCAGCAGTGAGGGGGCAGCTAATTCTAACTATGGCTACACCTTC. Its translation: CASSEGAANSNYGYTF. V usage is TRBV10-2 and J usage is TRBJ1-2; maybe TRBD1 (5 bases). Germline values: CDR1 WSHSY, CDR2 SAAADI. The CDR3 sequence is 16 residues long. Trimming removed 2 bases at V and 0 bases at J, with 13 bases between.

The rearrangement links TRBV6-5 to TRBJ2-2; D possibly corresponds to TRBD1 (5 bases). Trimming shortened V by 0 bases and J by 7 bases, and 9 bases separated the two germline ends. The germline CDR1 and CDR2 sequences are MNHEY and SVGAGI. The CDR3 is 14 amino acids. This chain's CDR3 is CASSYSRVVGELFF. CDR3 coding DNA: TGTGCCAGCAGTTACTCCAGGGTTGTCGGGGAGCTGTTTTTT.

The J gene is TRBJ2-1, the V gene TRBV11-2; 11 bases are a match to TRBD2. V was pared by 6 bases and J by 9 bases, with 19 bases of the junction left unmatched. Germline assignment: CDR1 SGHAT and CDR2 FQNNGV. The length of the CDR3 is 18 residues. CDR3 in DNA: TGTGCCAGCAGTCCCCTCCGGGGTAGCGGGAGGGCCAGGAGTGAGCAGTTCTTC. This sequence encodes CASSPLRGSGRARSEQFF.

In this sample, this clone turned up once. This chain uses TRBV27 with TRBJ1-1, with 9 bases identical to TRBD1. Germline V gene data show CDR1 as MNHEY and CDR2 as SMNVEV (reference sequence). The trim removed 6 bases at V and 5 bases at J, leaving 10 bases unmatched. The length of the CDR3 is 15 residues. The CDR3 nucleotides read TGTGCCAGCAGGCATACCGGGACAGGGTCGACTGAAGCTTTCTTT. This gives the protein CASRHTGTGSTEAFF.

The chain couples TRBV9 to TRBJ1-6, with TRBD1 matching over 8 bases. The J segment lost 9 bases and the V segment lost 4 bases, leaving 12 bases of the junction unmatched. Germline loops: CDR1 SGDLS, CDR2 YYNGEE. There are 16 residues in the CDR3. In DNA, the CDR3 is TGTGCCAGCAGCCCGCAAGTGACAGGGGCCGCTTCACCCCTCCACTTT. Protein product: CASSPQVTGAASPLHF.

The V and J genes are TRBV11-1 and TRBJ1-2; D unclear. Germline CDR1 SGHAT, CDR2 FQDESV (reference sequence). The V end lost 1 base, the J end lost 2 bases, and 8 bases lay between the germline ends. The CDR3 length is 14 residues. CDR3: CASSLVGRNYGYTF. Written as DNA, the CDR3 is TGTGCCAGCAGCTTAGTTGGCAGGAACTATGGCTACACCTTC.

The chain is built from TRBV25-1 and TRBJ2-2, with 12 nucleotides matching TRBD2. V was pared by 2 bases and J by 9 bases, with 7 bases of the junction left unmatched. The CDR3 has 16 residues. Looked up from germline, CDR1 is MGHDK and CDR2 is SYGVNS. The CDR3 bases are TGTGCCAGCAGTGAAATAACTAGCGGGGGGACCAGGGAGCTGTTTTTT. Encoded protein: CASSEITSGGTRELFF. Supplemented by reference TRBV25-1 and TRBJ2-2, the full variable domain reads EADIYQTPRYLVIGTGKKITLECSQTMGHDKMYWYQQDPGMELHLIHYSYGVNSTEKGDLSSESTVSRIRTEHFPLTLESARPSHTSQYLCASSEITSGGTRELFFGEGSRLTVL.

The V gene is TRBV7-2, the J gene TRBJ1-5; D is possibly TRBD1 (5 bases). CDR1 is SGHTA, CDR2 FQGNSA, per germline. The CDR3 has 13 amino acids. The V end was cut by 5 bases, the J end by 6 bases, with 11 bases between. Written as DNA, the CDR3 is TGTGCCAGCAGCCCTGACAGATTTCAGCCCCAGCATTTT. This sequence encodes CASSPDRFQPQHF.

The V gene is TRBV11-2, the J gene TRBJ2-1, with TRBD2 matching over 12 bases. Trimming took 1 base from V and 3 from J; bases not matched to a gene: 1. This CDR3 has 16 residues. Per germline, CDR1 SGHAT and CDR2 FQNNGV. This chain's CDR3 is CASSLGTSGDYNEQFF. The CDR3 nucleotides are TGTGCCAGCAGCTTAGGGACTAGCGGGGACTACAATGAGCAGTTCTTC.

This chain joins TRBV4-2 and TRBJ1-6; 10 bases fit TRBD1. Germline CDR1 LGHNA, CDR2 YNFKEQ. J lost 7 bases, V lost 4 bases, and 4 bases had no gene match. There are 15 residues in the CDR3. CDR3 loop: CASSPGTGENSPLHF. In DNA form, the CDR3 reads TGTGCCAGCAGCCCGGGGACAGGGGAGAATTCACCCCTCCACTTT.

CDR3 bases: TGTGCCAGCAGCTTGTGGGGGGGCCTGAGCACAGATACGCAGTATTTT. It encodes CASSLWGGLSTDTQYF. This rearrangement joins TRBV5-6 to TRBJ2-3; maybe TRBD2 (7 bases). Germline CDR1 SGHDT, CDR2 YYEEEE. V lost 1 base, J lost 0 bases, and 12 bases lay in between. The CDR3 spans 16 residues.

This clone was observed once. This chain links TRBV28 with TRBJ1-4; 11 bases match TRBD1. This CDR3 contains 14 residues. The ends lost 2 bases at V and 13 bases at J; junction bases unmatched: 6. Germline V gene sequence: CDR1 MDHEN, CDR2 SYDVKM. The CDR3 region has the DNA TGTGCCAGCAGTTTAGGGGGGGACAGGGGGAGACTGTTTTTT. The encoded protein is CASSLGGDRGRLFF.

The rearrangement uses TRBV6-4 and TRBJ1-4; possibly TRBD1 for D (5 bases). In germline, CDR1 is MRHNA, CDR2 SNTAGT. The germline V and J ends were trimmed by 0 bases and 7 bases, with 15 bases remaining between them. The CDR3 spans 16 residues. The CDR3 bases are TGTGCCAGCAGTGACTCCCTTCCAGGGATGAGTGAAAAACTGTTTTTT. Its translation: CASSDSLPGMSEKLFF.

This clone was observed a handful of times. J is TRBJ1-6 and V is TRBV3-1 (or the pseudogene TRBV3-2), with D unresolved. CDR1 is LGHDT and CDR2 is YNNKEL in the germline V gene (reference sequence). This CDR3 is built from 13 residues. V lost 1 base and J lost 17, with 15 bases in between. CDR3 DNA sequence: TGTGCCAGCAGCCAAGGGAGCTGGAATTCCTTCCACTTT. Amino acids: CASSQGSWNSFHF.

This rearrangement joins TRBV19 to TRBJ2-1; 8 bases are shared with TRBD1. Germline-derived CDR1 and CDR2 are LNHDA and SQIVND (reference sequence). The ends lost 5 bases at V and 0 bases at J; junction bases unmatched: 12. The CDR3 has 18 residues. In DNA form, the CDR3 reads TGTGCCAGTAGTGACAGGGGAGTTTTGACGAGCTCCTACAATGAGCAGTTCTTC. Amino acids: CASSDRGVLTSSYNEQFF.

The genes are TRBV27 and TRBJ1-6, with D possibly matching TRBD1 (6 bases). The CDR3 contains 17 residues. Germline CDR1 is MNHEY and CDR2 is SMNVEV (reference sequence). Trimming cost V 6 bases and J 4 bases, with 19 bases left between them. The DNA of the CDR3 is TGTGCCAGCAGATTACTAGGCGGACAGAATTATAATTCACCCCTCCACTTT. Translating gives CASRLLGGQNYNSPLHF.

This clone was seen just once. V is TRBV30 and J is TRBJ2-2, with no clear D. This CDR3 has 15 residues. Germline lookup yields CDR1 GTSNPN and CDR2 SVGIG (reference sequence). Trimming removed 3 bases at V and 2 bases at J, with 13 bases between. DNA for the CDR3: TGTGCCTGGAGAGGTGGAGCCAGAAACACCGGGGAGCTGTTTTTT. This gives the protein CAWRGGARNTGELFF.